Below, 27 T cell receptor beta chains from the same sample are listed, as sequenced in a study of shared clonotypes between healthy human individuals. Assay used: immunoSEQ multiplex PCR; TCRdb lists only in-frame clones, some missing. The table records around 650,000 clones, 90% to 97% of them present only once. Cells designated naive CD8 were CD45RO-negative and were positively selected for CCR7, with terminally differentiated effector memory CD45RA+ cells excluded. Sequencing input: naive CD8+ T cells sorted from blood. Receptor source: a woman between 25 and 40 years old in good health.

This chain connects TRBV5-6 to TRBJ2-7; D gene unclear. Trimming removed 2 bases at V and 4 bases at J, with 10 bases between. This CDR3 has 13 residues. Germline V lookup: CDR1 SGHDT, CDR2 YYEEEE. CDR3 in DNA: TGTGCCAGCAGCTTTGGCGTGGGGTACGAGCAGTACTTC. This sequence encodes CASSFGVGYEQYF.

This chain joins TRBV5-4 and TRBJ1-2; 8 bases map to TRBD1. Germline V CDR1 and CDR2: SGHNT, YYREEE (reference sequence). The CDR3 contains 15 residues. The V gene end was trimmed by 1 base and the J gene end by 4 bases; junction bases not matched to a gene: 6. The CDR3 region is CASSLSGGLGYGYTF. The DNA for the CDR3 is TGTGCCAGCAGCTTGTCAGGGGGCCTCGGCTATGGCTACACCTTC.

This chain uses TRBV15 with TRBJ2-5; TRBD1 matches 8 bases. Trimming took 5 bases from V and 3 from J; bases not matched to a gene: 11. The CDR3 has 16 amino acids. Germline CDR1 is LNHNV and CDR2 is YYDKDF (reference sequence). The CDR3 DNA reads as TGTGCCACCAGCTTTCGGGACAGGCTTTCGGAAGAGACCCAGTACTTC. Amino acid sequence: CATSFRDRLSEETQYF.

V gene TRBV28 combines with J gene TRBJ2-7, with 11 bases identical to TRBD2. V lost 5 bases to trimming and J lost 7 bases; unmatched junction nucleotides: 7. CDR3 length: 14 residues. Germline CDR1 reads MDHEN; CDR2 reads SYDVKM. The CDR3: CASSGLAGPVEQYF. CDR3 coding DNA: TGTGCCAGCAGTGGACTAGCGGGCCCCGTGGAGCAGTACTTC.

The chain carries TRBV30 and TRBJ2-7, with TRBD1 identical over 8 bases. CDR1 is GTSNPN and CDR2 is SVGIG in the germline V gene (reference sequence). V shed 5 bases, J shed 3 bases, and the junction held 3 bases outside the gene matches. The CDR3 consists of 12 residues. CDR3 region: CAWGQGLYEQYF. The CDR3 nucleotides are TGTGCCTGGGGACAGGGCCTCTACGAGCAGTACTTC.

CDR3 DNA: TGTGCCAGCACCCCGGGCCAGATAGACGAGCAGTACTTC. Translated, it gives CASTPGQIDEQYF. J is TRBJ2-7 and V is TRBV6-7; D is uncertain. TRBV6-7 is reported as an ORF; its role is uncertain. This CDR3 has 13 amino acids. Trimming pared 7 bases from V and 5 bases from J, leaving 15 bases between.

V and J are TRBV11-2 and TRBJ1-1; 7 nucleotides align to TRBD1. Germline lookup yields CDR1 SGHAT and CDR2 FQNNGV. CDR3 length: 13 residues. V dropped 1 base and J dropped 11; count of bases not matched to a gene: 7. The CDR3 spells CASSLGEGAKAFF. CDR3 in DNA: TGTGCCAGCAGCTTAGGTGAGGGGGCTAAGGCTTTCTTT.

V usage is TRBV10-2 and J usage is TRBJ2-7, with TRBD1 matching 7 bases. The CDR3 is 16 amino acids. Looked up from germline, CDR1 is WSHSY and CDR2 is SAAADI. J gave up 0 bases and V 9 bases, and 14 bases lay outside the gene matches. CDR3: CASWDLDRDSSYEQYF. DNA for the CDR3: TGCGCCAGTTGGGACCTTGATCGGGACAGCTCCTACGAGCAGTACTTC.

The CDR3: CASSIDYPPSSYEQYF. In DNA form, the CDR3 reads TGTGCCAGTAGTATAGATTATCCACCGAGCTCCTACGAGCAGTACTTC. This chain joins TRBV19 and TRBJ2-7; D unresolved. Per germline, CDR1 LNHDA and CDR2 SQIVND (reference sequence). CDR3 size: 16 residues. The ends were cut back, 0 bases at V and 0 bases at J, with 12 bases in the middle.

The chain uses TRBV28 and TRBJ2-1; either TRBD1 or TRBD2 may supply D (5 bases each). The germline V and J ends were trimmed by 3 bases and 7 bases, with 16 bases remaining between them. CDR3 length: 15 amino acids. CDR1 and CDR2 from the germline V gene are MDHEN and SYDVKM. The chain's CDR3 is CASSLATGASNEQFF. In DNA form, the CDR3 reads TGTGCCAGCAGTTTGGCGACCGGGGCCTCGAATGAGCAGTTCTTC.

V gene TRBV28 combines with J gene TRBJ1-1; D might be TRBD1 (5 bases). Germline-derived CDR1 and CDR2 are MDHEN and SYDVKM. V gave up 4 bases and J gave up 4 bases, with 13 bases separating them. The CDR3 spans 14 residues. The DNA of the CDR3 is TGTGCCAGCAGTTCCACGGGACTGGGCACTGAAGCTTTCTTT. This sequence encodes CASSSTGLGTEAFF.

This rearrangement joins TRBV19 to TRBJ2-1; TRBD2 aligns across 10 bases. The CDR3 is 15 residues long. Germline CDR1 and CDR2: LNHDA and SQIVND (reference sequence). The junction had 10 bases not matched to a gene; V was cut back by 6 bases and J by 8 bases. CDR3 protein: CASSNLAGVDHEQFF. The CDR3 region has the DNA TGTGCCAGTAGCAACCTAGCGGGAGTAGACCATGAGCAGTTCTTC.

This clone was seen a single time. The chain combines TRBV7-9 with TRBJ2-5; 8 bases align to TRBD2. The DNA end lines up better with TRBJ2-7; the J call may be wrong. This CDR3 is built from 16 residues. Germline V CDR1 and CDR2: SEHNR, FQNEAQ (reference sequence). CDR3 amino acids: CASSPPAGVYSYEQYF. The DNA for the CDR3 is TGTGCCAGCAGCCCACCAGCGGGAGTTTATTCCTACGAGCAGTACTTC.

The CDR3 bases are TGTGCCAGCAGCCAATTCAAGACTAGGGTCTACGAGCAGTACTTC. Translated, it gives CASSQFKTRVYEQYF. J is TRBJ2-7 and V is TRBV14; tentative D call: TRBD2 (6 bases). Trimming stripped 2 bases from V and 3 bases from J, with 14 bases between. This CDR3 contains 15 residues. CDR1 is SGHDN, CDR2 FVKESK, per germline.

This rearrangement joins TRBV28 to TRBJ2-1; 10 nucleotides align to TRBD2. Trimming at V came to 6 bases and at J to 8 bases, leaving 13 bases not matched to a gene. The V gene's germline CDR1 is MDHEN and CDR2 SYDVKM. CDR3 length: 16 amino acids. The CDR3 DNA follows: TGTGCCAGCAGACAACCCATAGCGGGAGGATCAGATGAGCAGTTCTTC. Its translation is CASRQPIAGGSDEQFF.

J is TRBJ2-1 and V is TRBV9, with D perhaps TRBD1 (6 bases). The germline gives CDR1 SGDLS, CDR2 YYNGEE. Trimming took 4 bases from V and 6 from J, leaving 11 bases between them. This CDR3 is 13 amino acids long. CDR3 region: CASSSGQSNEQFF. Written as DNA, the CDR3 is TGTGCCAGCAGCTCCGGACAGAGCAATGAGCAGTTCTTC.

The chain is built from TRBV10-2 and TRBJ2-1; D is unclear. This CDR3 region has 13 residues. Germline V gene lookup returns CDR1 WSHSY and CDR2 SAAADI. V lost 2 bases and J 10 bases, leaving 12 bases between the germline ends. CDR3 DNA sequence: TGCGCCAGCAGTGAGCCCCCGTGGCTCGAGCAGTTCTTC. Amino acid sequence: CASSEPPWLEQFF.

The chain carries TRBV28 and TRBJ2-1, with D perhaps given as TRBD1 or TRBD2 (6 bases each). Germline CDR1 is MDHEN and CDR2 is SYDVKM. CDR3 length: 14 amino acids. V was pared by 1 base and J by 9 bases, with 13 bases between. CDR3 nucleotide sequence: TGTGCCAGCAGTTTATCCCCTGGAGGGGGTGAGCAGTTCTTC. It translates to CASSLSPGGGEQFF.

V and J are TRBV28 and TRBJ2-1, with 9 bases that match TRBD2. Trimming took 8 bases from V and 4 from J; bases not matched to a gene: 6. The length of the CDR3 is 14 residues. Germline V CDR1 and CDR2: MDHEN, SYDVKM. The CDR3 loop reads CASQRLAVYNEQFF. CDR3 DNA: TGTGCCAGCCAAAGACTAGCGGTATACAATGAGCAGTTCTTC.

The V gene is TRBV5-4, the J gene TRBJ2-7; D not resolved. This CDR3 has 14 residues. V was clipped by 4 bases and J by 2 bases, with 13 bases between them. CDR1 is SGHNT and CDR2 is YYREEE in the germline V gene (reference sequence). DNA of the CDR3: TGTGCCAGCAGCCAAGGGATAGGGACCTACGAGCAGTACTTC. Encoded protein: CASSQGIGTYEQYF. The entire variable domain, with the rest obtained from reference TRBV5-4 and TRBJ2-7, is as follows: ETGVTQSPTHLIKTRGQQVTLRCSSQSGHNTVSWYQQALGQGPQFIFQYYREEENGRGNFPPRFSGLQFPNYSSELNVNALELDDSALYLCASSQGIGTYEQYFGPGTRLTVT.

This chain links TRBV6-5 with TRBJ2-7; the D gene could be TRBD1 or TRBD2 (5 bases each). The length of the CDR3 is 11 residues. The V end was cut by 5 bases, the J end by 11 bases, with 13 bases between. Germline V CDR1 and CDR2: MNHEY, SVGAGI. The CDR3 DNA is TGTGCCAGCAGTCCCGGGACCGGGGAGTACTTC. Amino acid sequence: CASSPGTGEYF.

DNA of the CDR3: TGCGCCAGCAGCTATAGCAGGGACAGGGCCTACGAGCAGTACTTC. It yields the protein CASSYSRDRAYEQYF. The chain is built from TRBV5-1 and TRBJ2-7, with 9 bases lining up with TRBD1. Germline lookup yields CDR1 SGHRS and CDR2 YFSETQ. Unmatched junction bases numbered 6, after V lost 3 bases and J lost 2 bases. The CDR3 runs to 15 residues.

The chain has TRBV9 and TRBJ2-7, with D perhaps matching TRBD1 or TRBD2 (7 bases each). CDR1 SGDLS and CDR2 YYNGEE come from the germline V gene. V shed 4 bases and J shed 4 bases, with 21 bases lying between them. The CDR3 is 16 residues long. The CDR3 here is CASSSKRGGGSYEQYF. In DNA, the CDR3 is TGTGCCAGCAGCTCCAAGAGAGGGGGCGGGAGTTACGAGCAGTACTTC.

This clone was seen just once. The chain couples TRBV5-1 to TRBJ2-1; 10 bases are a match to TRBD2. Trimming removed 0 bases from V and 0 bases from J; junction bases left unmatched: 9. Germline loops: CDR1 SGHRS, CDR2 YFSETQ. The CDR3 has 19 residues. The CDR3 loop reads CASSLEPLAGLSSYNEQFF. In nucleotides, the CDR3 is TGCGCCAGCAGCTTGGAACCACTAGCGGGACTAAGCTCCTACAATGAGCAGTTCTTC. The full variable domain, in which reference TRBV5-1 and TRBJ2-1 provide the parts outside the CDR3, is KAGVTQTPRYLIKTRGQQVTLSCSPISGHRSVSWYQQTPGQGLQFLFEYFSETQRNKGNFPGRFSGRQFSNSRSEMNVSTLELGDSALYLCASSLEPLAGLSSYNEQFFGPGTRLTVL.

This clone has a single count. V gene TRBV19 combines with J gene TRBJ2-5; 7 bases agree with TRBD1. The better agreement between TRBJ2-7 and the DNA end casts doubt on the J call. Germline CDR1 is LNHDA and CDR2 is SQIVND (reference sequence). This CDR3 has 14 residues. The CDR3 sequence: CASSQRQGSYEQYF. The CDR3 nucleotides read TGTGCCAGTAGCCAACGACAGGGCTCCTACGAGCAGTACTTC.

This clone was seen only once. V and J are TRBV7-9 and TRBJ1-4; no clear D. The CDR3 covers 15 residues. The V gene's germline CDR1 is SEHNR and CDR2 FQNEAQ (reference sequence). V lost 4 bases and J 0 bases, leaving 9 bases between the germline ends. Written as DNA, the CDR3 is TGTGCCAGCAGCTCCCACACTGCAACTAATGAAAAACTGTTTTTT. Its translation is CASSSHTATNEKLFF.

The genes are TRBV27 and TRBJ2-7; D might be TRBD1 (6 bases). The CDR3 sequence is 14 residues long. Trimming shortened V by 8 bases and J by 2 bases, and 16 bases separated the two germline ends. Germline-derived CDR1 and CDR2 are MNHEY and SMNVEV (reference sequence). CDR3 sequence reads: CASQPGTTPYEQYF. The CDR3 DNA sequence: TGTGCCAGCCAGCCCGGGACAACACCCTACGAGCAGTACTTC.